This record looks at one T cell receptor (beta chain) sequence and its context. What it binds is unknown. Trimming took 6 bases from V and 4 from J; bases not matched to a gene: 6. The CDR3 consists of 14 residues. Germline V lookup: CDR1 MDHEN, CDR2 SYDVKM. The sample comes from a study of blood T cells in healthy people across ages. Whole-study context: Template switching captured about one barcoded beta molecule per two T cells.

The study's findings and limits: Higher diversity and more naive CD4+ cells were features of long-lived donors, compared to aged donors. CMV status of donors was unknown, possibly confounding expanded clonotype changes.

With a J-beta primer mix and a sample-barcoded 5' primer, a second PCR ran roughly 6 to 12 cycles. Every cDNA molecule bore a tag from a template-switch adaptor containing 12 random nucleotides. One entry per CDR3 protein results from TCRdb running MiXCR on the 5' RACE reads. The repertoire consists of 780,000 or so distinct CDR3 sequences, with roughly 50% occurring once and the leading ten covering roughly 24%. Sequences were obtained from blood. The sequence was collected from a middle-aged man in good health. The genes are TRBV28 and TRBJ1-5, with TRBD1 matching over 7 bases. Written as DNA, the CDR3 is TGTGCCAGCAGAACTGGGGGACAGAATCAGCCCCAGCATTTT. Its protein is CASRTGGQNQPQHF. The complete variable domain, with remaining parts taken from reference TRBV28 and TRBJ1-5, reads DVKVTQSSRYLVKRTGEKVFLECVQDMDHENMFWYRQDPGLGLRLIYFSYDVKMKEKGDIPEGYSVSREKKERFSLILESASTNQTSMYLCASRTGGQNQPQHFGDGTRLSIL.